This TCR beta chain came from a study of shared T cell receptors in the human thymus. Assay: immunoSEQ multiplex PCR; the TCRdb copy retains only in-frame clones and omits some. The sample records 600,000 to 900,000 clones, approximately 85% being singletons. CDR3 length equals 13 residues. With 0 bases clipped from V and 11 bases from J, the junction kept 2 bases outside the gene matches. Per the germline V gene, CDR1 is LNHNV and CDR2 is YYDKDF (reference sequence). The data were also submitted as part of a second study, on human thymus T cells. This second study notes: Healthy Finnish infants undergoing corrective surgery for congenital heart defects were the donors. Thymus was obtained from resections taken during corrective heart surgery. There appeared to be biased usage of V and J genes in thymic and blood repertoires. Thymic repertoires from unrelated individuals overlapped highly, related research reported.

This clonotype was obtained from a girl under three years old with a congenital heart defect. Sequences were obtained from thymocytes. The gene calls are TRBV15 and TRBJ2-1; 9 bases align to TRBD2. CDR3 amino acids: CATSREGLAKQFF. The CDR3 coding sequence is TGTGCCACCAGCAGAGAGGGACTAGCCAAGCAGTTCTTC.